The 21 T cell receptor beta chains below all came from one sample that was sequenced in a study of identical twins. One entry per CDR3 protein results from TCRdb running MiXCR on the 5' RACE reads. The table shows 550,000 to 700,000 distinct CDR3 sequences, with 21% occurring only once. The same sample was also studied in work on T cells expressing NK-cell markers.

Sequencing was performed on PBMCs. These receptors were taken from a woman under 30 in good health.

DNA of the CDR3: TGTGCCAGCAGCCAAGATTTGGTGGACAGGGCATCCTACAATGAGCAGTTCTTC. This sequence encodes CASSQDLVDRASYNEQFF. The rearrangement uses TRBV4-2 and TRBJ2-1; TRBD1 aligns across 8 bases. V was pared by 0 bases and J by 1 base, with 8 bases of the junction left unmatched. CDR1 is LGHNA, CDR2 YNFKEQ, per germline. The CDR3 runs 18 residues.

This clonotype has a count of ten or more. The V call is TRBV12-3 or TRBV12-4, the J call TRBJ2-3; TRBD2 agrees at 8 bases. The CDR3 runs to 15 residues. V was clipped by 6 bases and J by 4 bases; unmatched bases: 9. Here the CDR3 reads CASSYPRGGPDTQYF. CDR3 coding DNA: TGTGCCAGCAGCTACCCGCGCGGGGGGCCAGATACGCAGTATTTT.

The chain uses TRBV6-6 and TRBJ2-5; D is possibly TRBD1 (6 bases). CDR3 size: 12 residues. Trimming removed 5 bases at V and 8 bases at J, with 12 bases between. Germline assignment: CDR1 MNHNY and CDR2 SVGAGI (reference sequence). The CDR3 is CASSPGDATQYF. Written as DNA, the CDR3 is TGTGCCAGCAGTCCAGGGGATGCAACCCAGTACTTC.

The chain couples TRBV20-1 to TRBJ2-1, with D possibly TRBD2 on 6 matching bases. This CDR3 comprises 12 residues. V was clipped by 8 bases and J by 10 bases, with 18 bases between them. In germline, CDR1 is DFQATT, CDR2 SNEGSKA (reference sequence). The CDR3 loop is CSTSPRGREQFF. Here the CDR3 DNA reads TGCAGTACATCACCTCGGGGGAGAGAGCAGTTCTTC.

The chain carries TRBV12-3 or TRBV12-4 and TRBJ2-5; TRBD2 aligns across 8 bases. This CDR3 is 16 amino acids long. Trimming at V came to 4 bases and at J to 6 bases, leaving 13 bases not matched to a gene. This CDR3 is CASSSTAGGFKKTQYF. The CDR3 DNA is TGTGCCAGCAGTTCGACGGCGGGGGGCTTTAAAAAGACCCAGTACTTC.

This chain uses TRBV20-1 with TRBJ2-3, with 12 bases lining up with TRBD2. CDR3 length equals 16 residues. Germline V gene sequence: CDR1 DFQATT, CDR2 SNEGSKA (reference sequence). Trimming took 5 bases from V and 4 from J; bases not matched to a gene: 10. Here the CDR3 reads CSASKTSGSAPDTQYF. As DNA, the CDR3 is TGCAGTGCTTCAAAGACTAGCGGGAGTGCCCCAGATACGCAGTATTTT.

This clonotype was observed many times. The chain couples TRBV5-5 to TRBJ2-2; no firm D call. Trimming shortened V by 1 base and J by 1 base, and 5 bases separated the two germline ends. Germline-derived CDR1 and CDR2 are SGHKS and YYEKEE (reference sequence). This CDR3 is built from 14 residues. CDR3 in amino acids: CASSLRGNTGELFF. The CDR3 nucleotides are TGTGCCAGCAGCTTGAGAGGGAACACCGGGGAGCTGTTTTTT.

Written as DNA, the CDR3 is TGTGCCAGCAGTGCTTTAGCGGGGGACAATGAGCAGTTCTTC. Translation: CASSALAGDNEQFF. The rearrangement joins TRBV25-1 to TRBJ2-1; 9 nucleotides align to TRBD2. The germline CDR1 and CDR2 sequences are MGHDK and SYGVNS. The CDR3 runs 14 residues. V lost 4 bases to trimming and J lost 5 bases; unmatched junction nucleotides: 3.

This rearrangement joins TRBV12-3 or TRBV12-4 to TRBJ2-3; a possible D gene is TRBD2 (5 bases). The CDR3 runs 17 residues. V was clipped by 6 bases and J by 0 bases, with 19 bases between them. CDR3 amino acids: CASSWRVTESSTDTQYF. CDR3 sequence (DNA): TGTGCCAGCAGCTGGCGGGTGACTGAATCTAGCACAGATACGCAGTATTTT.

There are a few counts of this clonotype. J is TRBJ2-1 and V is TRBV7-6; 9 nucleotides match TRBD2. The CDR3 is 15 residues long. V was pared by 5 bases and J by 6 bases, with 8 bases of the junction left unmatched. The germline gives CDR1 SGHVS, CDR2 FNYEAQ. CDR3 in amino acids: CASSTVAGVPNEQFF. The DNA of the CDR3 is TGTGCCAGCAGCACGGTAGCGGGAGTTCCCAATGAGCAGTTCTTC.

The J gene is TRBJ2-7, the V gene TRBV25-1; D is possibly TRBD2 (5 bases). The CDR3 is 15 amino acids. In germline, CDR1 is MGHDK, CDR2 SYGVNS. Trimming removed 3 bases from V and 2 bases from J, with 14 bases in between. CDR3 nucleotide sequence: TGTGCCAGCAGTGATGTACTAGGGATCCCCTACGAGCAGTACTTC. It is translated as CASSDVLGIPYEQYF.

This rearrangement joins TRBV6-1 to TRBJ2-1; the D is unclear. The CDR3 totals 15 residues. V gave up 6 bases and J gave up 0 bases, with 12 bases separating them. The germline gives CDR1 MNHNS, CDR2 SASEGT. The CDR3 region has the DNA TGTGCCAGCAGGAGAACGCTTGCCTCCTACAATGAGCAGTTCTTC. Amino acid sequence: CASRRTLASYNEQFF.

The rearrangement links TRBV29-1 to TRBJ2-1, with D perhaps matching TRBD2 (5 bases). The CDR3 contains 15 residues. CDR1 is SQVTM and CDR2 is ANQGSEA in the germline V gene. V was trimmed by 6 bases and J by 1 base, leaving 16 bases between them. CDR3 residues: CSVPSLGRSYNEQFF. CDR3 DNA: TGCAGCGTCCCGTCACTAGGTAGATCCTACAATGAGCAGTTCTTC.

This chain uses TRBV29-1 with TRBJ2-3, with D possibly matching TRBD2 (5 bases). The germline V gene encodes CDR1 SQVTM and CDR2 ANQGSEA. V was pared by 5 bases and J by 6 bases, with 15 bases between. The CDR3 contains 13 residues. The CDR3 region is CSVRTWDTDTQYF. CDR3 in DNA: TGCAGCGTTCGGACTTGGGATACGGATACGCAGTATTTT.

This clonotype was detected a few times. The rearrangement links TRBV20-1 to TRBJ2-1; no reliable D call. The CDR3 covers 12 residues. The germline V gene encodes CDR1 DFQATT and CDR2 SNEGSKA (reference sequence). Trimming took 1 base from V and 7 from J, leaving 8 bases between them. The CDR3 region has the DNA TGCAGTGCTAGAGTACGAATGAATGAGCAGTTCTTC. Its protein product is CSARVRMNEQFF.

This clonotype showed up just a few times. The chain joins TRBV6-5 to TRBJ2-5; 12 nucleotides align to TRBD1. The germline gives CDR1 MNHEY, CDR2 SVGAGI. The CDR3 covers 16 residues. Trimming cost V 0 bases and J 8 bases; bases outside gene matches: 7. Here the CDR3 reads CASSYSLGQGAETQYF. DNA of the CDR3: TGTGCCAGCAGTTACTCCTTGGGACAGGGGGCCGAAACCCAGTACTTC.

The chain is built from TRBV7-2 and TRBJ2-3, with 9 bases that match TRBD2. The junction had 4 bases not matched to a gene; V was cut back by 0 bases and J by 3 bases. CDR1 and CDR2 (germline): SGHTA, FQGNSA. The length of the CDR3 is 16 residues. CDR3 DNA: TGTGCCAGCAGCTTAGCAGGGACTAGCAGTACAGATACGCAGTATTTT. This codes for CASSLAGTSSTDTQYF.

The rearrangement links TRBV20-1 to TRBJ2-1; 12 nucleotides match TRBD2. The CDR3 spans 15 residues. The ends lost 4 bases at V and 4 bases at J; junction bases unmatched: 5. Germline loops: CDR1 DFQATT, CDR2 SNEGSKA (reference sequence). CDR3 in DNA: TGCAGTGCTAAGACTAGCGGGGGAATGTACAATGAGCAGTTCTTC. Protein: CSAKTSGGMYNEQFF.

This clonotype has a handful of counts. The gene calls are TRBV12-3 or TRBV12-4 and TRBJ2-1; 11 bases line up with TRBD2. This CDR3 region has 17 residues. The junction had 6 bases not matched to a gene; V was cut back by 3 bases and J by 2 bases. CDR3: CASSFLGTSGAYNEQFF. The CDR3 DNA reads TGTGCCAGCAGTTTCCTTGGGACTAGCGGAGCCTACAATGAGCAGTTCTTC.

The chain carries TRBV7-2 and TRBJ2-1; 9 positions match TRBD2. Germline V CDR1 and CDR2: SGHTA, FQGNSA. The V and J ends lost 8 bases and 8 bases, in that order; junction bases with no gene match: 13. CDR3 length: 15 residues. The CDR3 reads CASAAGSGSWDEQFF. The CDR3 DNA reads as TGTGCCAGCGCGGCGGGTAGCGGGAGTTGGGATGAGCAGTTCTTC.

This clonotype was seen at least ten times. This chain links TRBV28 with TRBJ1-2, with 7 bases matching TRBD1. The germline V gene encodes CDR1 MDHEN and CDR2 SYDVKM. V was pared by 6 bases and J by 4 bases, with 2 bases of the junction left unmatched. This CDR3 spans 12 amino acids. CDR3 sequence reads: CASRTGFYGYTF. Here the CDR3 DNA reads TGTGCCAGCAGGACAGGGTTCTATGGCTACACCTTC.